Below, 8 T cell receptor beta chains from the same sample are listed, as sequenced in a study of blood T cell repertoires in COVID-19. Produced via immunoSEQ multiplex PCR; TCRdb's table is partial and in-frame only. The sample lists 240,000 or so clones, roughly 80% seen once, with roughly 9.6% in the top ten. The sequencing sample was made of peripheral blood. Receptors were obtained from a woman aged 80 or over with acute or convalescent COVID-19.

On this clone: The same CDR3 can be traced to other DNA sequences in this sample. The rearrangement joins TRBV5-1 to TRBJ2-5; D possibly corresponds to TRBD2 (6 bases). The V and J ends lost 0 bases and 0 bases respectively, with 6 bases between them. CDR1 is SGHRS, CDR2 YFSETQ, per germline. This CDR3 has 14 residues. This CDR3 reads CASSLGGNQETQYF. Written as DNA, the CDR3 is TGCGCCAGCAGCTTGGGCGGGAACCAAGAGACCCAGTACTTC. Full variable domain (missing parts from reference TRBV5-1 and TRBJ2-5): KAGVTQTPRYLIKTRGQQVTLSCSPISGHRSVSWYQQTPGQGLQFLFEYFSETQRNKGNFPGRFSGRQFSNSRSEMNVSTLELGDSALYLCASSLGGNQETQYFGPGTRLLVL.

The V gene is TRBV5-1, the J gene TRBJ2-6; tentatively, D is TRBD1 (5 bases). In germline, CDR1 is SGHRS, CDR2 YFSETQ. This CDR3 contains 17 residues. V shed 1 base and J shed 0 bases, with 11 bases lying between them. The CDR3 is CASSLSYRGSGANVLTF. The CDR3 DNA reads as TGCGCCAGCAGCTTGAGTTATAGGGGCTCTGGGGCCAACGTCCTGACTTTC.

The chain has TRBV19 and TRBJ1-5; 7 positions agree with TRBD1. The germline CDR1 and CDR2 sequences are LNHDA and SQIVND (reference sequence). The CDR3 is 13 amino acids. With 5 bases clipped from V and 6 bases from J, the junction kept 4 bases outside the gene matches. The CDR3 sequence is CASSQGGVQPQHF. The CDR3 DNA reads TGTGCCAGTAGTCAAGGGGGCGTTCAGCCCCAGCATTTT.

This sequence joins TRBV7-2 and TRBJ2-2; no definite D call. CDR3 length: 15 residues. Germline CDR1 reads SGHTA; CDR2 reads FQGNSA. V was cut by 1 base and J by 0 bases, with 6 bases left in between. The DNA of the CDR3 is TGTGCCAGCAGCTTAGTTCGGGCGAACACCGGGGAGCTGTTTTTT. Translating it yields CASSLVRANTGELFF.

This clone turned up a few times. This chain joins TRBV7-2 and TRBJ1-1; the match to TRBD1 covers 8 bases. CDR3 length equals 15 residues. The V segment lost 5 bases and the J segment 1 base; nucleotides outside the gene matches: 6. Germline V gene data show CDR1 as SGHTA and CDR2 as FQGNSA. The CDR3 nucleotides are TGTGCCAGCAGCCCCTACCAGGGGGCGAACACTGAAGCTTTCTTT. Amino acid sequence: CASSPYQGANTEAFF.

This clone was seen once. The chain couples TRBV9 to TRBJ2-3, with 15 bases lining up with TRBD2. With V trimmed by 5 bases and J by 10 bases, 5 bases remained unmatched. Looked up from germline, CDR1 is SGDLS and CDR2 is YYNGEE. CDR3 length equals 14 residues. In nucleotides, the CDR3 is TGTGCCAGCAGTGGGACTAGCGGGGGGCAGGCGCAGTATTTT. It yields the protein CASSGTSGGQAQYF.

The CDR3 bases are TGTGCCAGCAGTAGGACTGACTCCTACGAGCAGTACTTC. Encoded protein: CASSRTDSYEQYF. The V gene is TRBV12-3 or TRBV12-4, the J gene TRBJ2-7, with D perhaps matching TRBD2 (5 bases). This CDR3 has 13 amino acids. The V end was cut by 5 bases, the J end by 0 bases, with 8 bases between.

The DNA of the CDR3 is TGTGCCAGCAGCACAGCGGGACGGACGAACACCGGGGAGCTGTTTTTT. Protein product: CASSTAGRTNTGELFF. V usage is TRBV5-6 and J usage is TRBJ2-2; 7 nucleotides match TRBD2. Germline CDR1 and CDR2: SGHDT and YYEEEE. With V trimmed by 4 bases and J by 0 bases, 6 bases remained unmatched. CDR3 length: 16 residues.